This T cell receptor beta chain was recovered during a study of shared clonotypes between healthy human individuals. It was across several immunoSEQ plates that each subset's genomic DNA was evenly split. For unsorted PBMC, 250 to 350 ng DNA per replicate equaled around 27,000 T cell genomes. In the authors' methods: Owing to the provision of junction-only sequences devoid of quality scores by immunoSEQ, filtering differed. The assay was immunoSEQ multiplex PCR, and TCRdb's table has in-frame clones only and misses some. The V and J calls and clone size come from that table; D and trimming were worked out from the DNA. Found here are fewer than 600,000 clones, approximately 80% of them singletons; the top ten hold 12%. All donors qualified as healthy HIV-negative adults and had experienced no recent acute infections or vaccinations. From germline, CDR1 is LGHNA and CDR2 YNFKEQ. Trimming removed 3 bases from V and 6 bases from J; junction bases left unmatched: 4. CDR3 size: 13 residues.

The sequence was collected from a woman between 35 and 50 years old in good health. Some clones in this sample may be carry-over from other donors' samples. V is TRBV4-2 and J is TRBJ2-7, with 8 positions matching TRBD1. Sequencing was done on a sample of PBMCs. This chain's CDR3 is CASSQDRVGEQYF. The CDR3 DNA sequence: TGTGCCAGCAGCCAGGACAGGGTGGGCGAGCAGTACTTC.